What follows are 27 T cell receptor beta chains derived from one specimen sequenced in a study of somatic mutations in cytotoxic T cells in rheumatoid arthritis. Profiled with immunoSEQ multiplex PCR; TCRdb holds only in-frame clones, not every one. The sample contains approximately 3,200 clones, approximately 80% of which appear only once. The sample consisted of CD8+ T cells sorted from blood. The receptor set was obtained from a man in his forties or fifties with rheumatoid arthritis.

The V gene is TRBV9, the J gene TRBJ1-1; a weak D match, TRBD1 (5 bases). V was trimmed by 0 bases and J by 3 bases, leaving 12 bases between them. Per germline, CDR1 SGDLS and CDR2 YYNGEE. This CDR3 has 15 amino acids. The CDR3: CASSVARGLDTEAFF. CDR3 nucleotides: TGTGCCAGCAGCGTAGCTCGGGGGTTGGACACTGAAGCTTTCTTT. The whole variable domain, remainder taken from reference TRBV9 and TRBJ1-1, is DSGVTQTPKHLITATGQRVTLRCSPRSGDLSVYWYQQSLDQGLQFLIQYYNGEERAKGNILERFSAQQFPDLHSELNLSSLELGDSALYFCASSVARGLDTEAFFGQGTRLTVV.

This chain uses TRBV5-6 with TRBJ2-5; D may be TRBD2 (6 bases). The CDR3 loop spans 16 amino acids. The germline CDR1 and CDR2 sequences are SGHDT and YYEEEE. V lost 0 bases and J lost 3, with 15 bases in between. The CDR3 sequence is CASSLVGLARKETQYF. CDR3 coding DNA: TGTGCCAGCAGCTTGGTAGGGCTAGCGAGAAAAGAGACCCAGTACTTC.

This sequence joins TRBV28 and TRBJ2-7; 10 bases align to TRBD1. The CDR3 sequence is 18 residues long. Germline values: CDR1 MDHEN, CDR2 SYDVKM. V was clipped by 3 bases and J by 3 bases; unmatched bases: 14. In nucleotides, the CDR3 is TGTGCCAGCAGTTTCGTTGCGGGGGGACAGGGGTTTATCTACGAGCAGTACTTC. This translates into CASSFVAGGQGFIYEQYF.

The V call is TRBV27, the J call TRBJ2-3; TRBD2 aligns across 12 bases. The CDR3 runs 16 residues. Germline V gene sequence: CDR1 MNHEY, CDR2 SMNVEV (reference sequence). V lost 3 bases to trimming and J lost 4 bases; unmatched junction nucleotides: 5. CDR3 sequence reads: CASSLTLAGGPDTQYF. CDR3 in DNA: TGTGCCAGCAGTTTGACCCTAGCGGGAGGGCCAGATACGCAGTATTTT.

This chain uses TRBV4-1 with TRBJ1-2; 10 bases match TRBD1. The CDR3 has 15 residues. Germline CDR1 is MGHRA and CDR2 is YSYEKL. V dropped 2 bases and J dropped 4; count of bases not matched to a gene: 4. The CDR3 bases are TGCGCCAGCAGCCAATCGACAGGGGGCCTCTATGGCTACACCTTC. Its protein product is CASSQSTGGLYGYTF.

V is TRBV27 and J is TRBJ2-7; 12 bases line up with TRBD1. The CDR3 runs 14 residues. Germline V CDR1 and CDR2: MNHEY, SMNVEV (reference sequence). Trimming removed 3 bases from V and 4 bases from J; junction bases left unmatched: 1. The CDR3 is CASSLGQGAYEQYF. In DNA, the CDR3 is TGTGCCAGCAGTTTGGGACAGGGGGCTTACGAGCAGTACTTC.

The rearrangement joins TRBV6-5 to TRBJ1-1, with D unresolved. Germline V CDR1 and CDR2: MNHEY, SVGAGI. The CDR3 has 13 residues. Trimming stripped 0 bases from V and 7 bases from J, with 9 bases between. CDR3 residues: CASSYSAHYEAFF. CDR3 nucleotides: TGTGCCAGCAGTTACTCGGCACATTATGAAGCTTTCTTT.

The V call is TRBV5-6, the J call TRBJ1-2; no clear D gene. The CDR3 runs to 13 residues. The germline V and J ends were trimmed by 6 bases and 7 bases, with 16 bases remaining between them. Germline CDR1 SGHDT, CDR2 YYEEEE. CDR3 coding DNA: TGTGCCAGCAAGGCAGGAGGTTTCTTTGGCTACACCTTC. Its translation is CASKAGGFFGYTF.

V and J are TRBV30 and TRBJ2-5; 7 positions agree with TRBD1. Per germline, CDR1 GTSNPN and CDR2 SVGIG (reference sequence). V shed 3 bases and J 1 base; nucleotides not matched to a gene: 2. The CDR3 has 13 residues. CDR3 DNA sequence: TGTGCCTGGAGCTGGGACAGCCAAGAGACCCAGTACTTC. Protein sequence: CAWSWDSQETQYF.

The V gene is TRBV19, the J gene TRBJ1-5, with D tentatively TRBD1 (6 bases). V was cut by 3 bases and J by 5 bases, with 14 bases left in between. CDR3 length: 15 amino acids. Germline V lookup: CDR1 LNHDA, CDR2 SQIVND (reference sequence). CDR3 DNA: TGTGCCAGTAGTATTTCCGGGACACAACATCAGCCCCAGCATTTT. Protein product: CASSISGTQHQPQHF.

This chain connects TRBV7-6 to TRBJ2-2; 11 bases align to TRBD2. With 5 bases clipped from V and 3 bases from J, the junction kept 2 bases outside the gene matches. In germline, CDR1 is SGHVS, CDR2 FNYEAQ. The CDR3 spans 15 residues. CDR3 amino acids: CASSRSGRDTGELFF. CDR3 bases: TGTGCCAGCAGCCGTAGCGGGAGGGACACCGGGGAGCTGTTTTTT.

The chain links TRBV30 to TRBJ2-5, with 8 nucleotides matching TRBD1. V gave up 5 bases and J gave up 5 bases; unmatched junction bases: 7. The CDR3 runs to 13 residues. Per the germline V gene, CDR1 is GTSNPN and CDR2 is SVGIG (reference sequence). The CDR3 protein is CAWDRGVGETQYF. The CDR3 DNA follows: TGTGCCTGGGACAGGGGAGTGGGGGAGACCCAGTACTTC.

The chain combines TRBV6-1 with TRBJ2-3; D might be TRBD1 (6 bases). The CDR3 totals 15 residues. Germline CDR1 is MNHNS and CDR2 is SASEGT. The V end lost 5 bases, the J end lost 0 bases, and 12 bases lay between the germline ends. CDR3 in DNA: TGTGCCAGCAGTCAATCACAGGGAAGCACAGATACGCAGTATTTT. Protein sequence: CASSQSQGSTDTQYF.

This chain links TRBV7-9 with TRBJ2-7; TRBD2 is a possible D gene (5 bases). Trimming pared 5 bases from V and 6 bases from J, leaving 11 bases between. Germline CDR1 is SEHNR and CDR2 is FQNEAQ (reference sequence). CDR3 length: 12 amino acids. The CDR3: CASSQEGTEQYF. CDR3 nucleotide sequence: TGTGCCAGCAGCCAAGAGGGAACCGAGCAGTACTTC. The whole variable domain, filled in from reference TRBV7-9 and TRBJ2-7, reads DTGVSQNPRHKITKRGQNVTFRCDPISEHNRLYWYRQTLGQGPEFLTYFQNEAQLEKSRLLSDRFSAERPKGSFSTLEIQRTEQGDSAMYLCASSQEGTEQYFGPGTRLTVT.

In regard to this clone: Other DNA variants within this sample encode the same CDR3. The chain uses TRBV7-6 and TRBJ2-7, with TRBD2 matching over 10 bases. V lost 6 bases, J lost 4 bases, and 6 bases stayed unmatched. The germline V gene encodes CDR1 SGHVS and CDR2 FNYEAQ. The CDR3 loop spans 14 amino acids. CDR3 sequence: CASSRSGRRYEQYF. CDR3 DNA: TGTGCCAGCAGTCGTAGCGGGAGGAGGTACGAGCAGTACTTC.

The J gene is TRBJ1-1, the V gene TRBV6-5; TRBD1 aligns across 8 bases. In germline, CDR1 is MNHEY, CDR2 SVGAGI. The CDR3 runs 14 residues. The V segment lost 8 bases and the J segment 4 bases; nucleotides outside the gene matches: 9. CDR3 in DNA: TGTGCCAGCTGGCCAGGGGGCGGGTTCACTGAAGCTTTCTTT. The encoded protein is CASWPGGGFTEAFF.

This clone showed up just once. This chain links TRBV6-5 with TRBJ2-7; 7 bases line up with TRBD1. This CDR3 is 13 amino acids long. J gave up 2 bases and V 4 bases, and 2 bases lay outside the gene matches. Germline values: CDR1 MNHEY, CDR2 SVGAGI. In DNA form, the CDR3 reads TGTGCCAGCAGTTGGGGACAGCCCTACGAGCAGTACTTC. This sequence encodes CASSWGQPYEQYF.

This chain connects TRBV7-2 to TRBJ2-3; TRBD2 agrees at 13 bases. The CDR3 is 15 amino acids. The V segment lost 1 base and the J segment 5 bases; nucleotides outside the gene matches: 0. Germline V gives CDR1 SGHTA, CDR2 FQGNSA. The CDR3 DNA reads TGTGCCAGCAGCTTAGGGACTAGCGGGAGAGATACGCAGTATTTT. It specifies CASSLGTSGRDTQYF.

The chain joins TRBV7-9 to TRBJ1-2; D possibly corresponds to TRBD1 (6 bases). The ends were cut back, 1 base at V and 7 bases at J, with 13 bases in the middle. The length of the CDR3 is 14 residues. Per the germline V gene, CDR1 is SEHNR and CDR2 is FQNEAQ (reference sequence). CDR3 nucleotides: TGTGCCAGCAGCTTAGGCCAGGGGTCGAGTGGCTACACCTTC. Its protein is CASSLGQGSSGYTF.

The J gene is TRBJ2-1, the V gene TRBV11-2; no reliable D call. Germline CDR1 and CDR2: SGHAT and FQNNGV. This CDR3 comprises 11 residues. V was trimmed by 5 bases and J by 4 bases, leaving 3 bases between them. CDR3 bases: TGTGCCAGCAGCGTATACAATGAGCAGTTCTTC. Protein sequence: CASSVYNEQFF.

In this sample, this clone turned up once. The V gene is TRBV6-7, the J gene TRBJ2-7; D might be TRBD2 (6 bases). TRBV6-7 is assigned to the ORF class and has an uncertain function. V lost 4 bases and J lost 1, with 17 bases in between. The CDR3 runs to 16 residues. The CDR3 protein is CASSFPGTCLSYEQYF. CDR3 sequence (DNA): TGTGCCAGCAGTTTCCCCGGGACTTGTCTATCCTACGAGCAGTACTTC.

The chain combines TRBV9 with TRBJ1-1; possible D gene TRBD1, 5 bases. The germline gives CDR1 SGDLS, CDR2 YYNGEE. Trimming cost V 3 bases and J 5 bases, with 17 bases left between them. The CDR3 runs to 15 residues. CDR3 DNA sequence: TGTGCCAGCAGCGCTGACCTTGGGGCATGGACTGAAGCTTTCTTT. Its protein is CASSADLGAWTEAFF.

This chain joins TRBV28 and TRBJ1-5; D gene uncertain. Trimming removed 2 bases at V and 11 bases at J, with 19 bases between. The length of the CDR3 is 15 residues. The germline gives CDR1 MDHEN, CDR2 SYDVKM. CDR3 in DNA: TGTGCCAGCAGTTTAGCATTCTATAGCAATCAATCCCAGCATTTT. Protein: CASSLAFYSNQSQHF.

This chain joins TRBV7-9 and TRBJ1-2; no clear D. Germline V gene lookup returns CDR1 SEHNR and CDR2 FQNEAQ (reference sequence). V was pared by 0 bases and J by 4 bases, with 12 bases between. CDR3 length equals 15 residues. In DNA, the CDR3 is TGTGCCAGCAGCTTAGCGGGAAGAGGGAGCTATGGCTACACCTTC. Translated: CASSLAGRGSYGYTF.

The chain joins TRBV6-5 to TRBJ2-7; TRBD2 aligns across 12 bases. The junction had 4 bases not matched to a gene; V was cut back by 7 bases and J by 0 bases. The germline V gene has CDR1 MNHEY and CDR2 SVGAGI. This CDR3 comprises 15 residues. The CDR3 protein is CASKLGLAGSYEQYF. The CDR3 DNA follows: TGTGCCAGCAAACTGGGACTAGCGGGCTCCTACGAGCAGTACTTC.

V is TRBV2 and J is TRBJ1-6; the D is unclear. The V gene's germline CDR1 is SNHLY and CDR2 FYNNEI. V lost 6 bases, J lost 8 bases, and 14 bases lay in between. The CDR3 has 14 amino acids. The CDR3 DNA is TGTGCCAGCAGACGCGGCCAAAGAGATTCACCCCTCCACTTT. This codes for CASRRGQRDSPLHF.

The rearrangement joins TRBV28 to TRBJ2-7, with 7 bases that match TRBD2. The CDR3 is 16 amino acids. V dropped 0 bases and J dropped 7; count of bases not matched to a gene: 12. The germline gives CDR1 MDHEN, CDR2 SYDVKM. The CDR3 here is CASSLWDGAGEGEQYF. The CDR3 DNA reads TGTGCCAGCAGTTTATGGGACGGTGCGGGAGAGGGGGAGCAGTACTTC.